Following are 32 T cell receptor beta chains from one sample sequenced in a study of Ad26.COV2.S vaccination and SARS-CoV-2 variants (dated by TCRdb to the early 2020s). The library was generated by the immunoSEQ multiplex PCR assay. In its TCRdb copy, this immuneACCESS table keeps in-frame sequences only and misses some clones. Where compared with another copy, unresolved V genes explain less than half of these, and the others have no known cause. This sample gives about half a million clones in total; about 89% of them show up just once. The top ten clones comprise around 1.6% of the sample. Sample treatment or condition, as interpreted from the label and publication: roughly 20 received Ad26.COV2.S at low or high dose, single or two shots; roughly five received placebo; per-sample allocation not given. Repertoires of vaccine and placebo recipients were sequenced from samples collected on day 63 after the first injection.

The sample in question was peripheral blood, obtained in a trial of Ad26.COV2.S vaccine versus placebo. The receptors were sampled from a person aged 18-65 years who received the Ad26.COV2.S COVID-19 vaccine or a placebo.

The chain couples TRBV9 to TRBJ2-1; possible D gene TRBD2, 6 bases. V lost 3 bases, J lost 13 bases, and 20 bases lay in between. CDR1 SGDLS and CDR2 YYNGEE come from the germline V gene. This CDR3 region has 14 residues. The CDR3 loop is CASSASAGLLTQFF. CDR3 coding DNA: TGTGCCAGCAGCGCCTCTGCGGGACTCCTCACACAGTTCTTC.

The V call is TRBV5-4, the J call TRBJ2-7; 11 bases are shared with TRBD2. Germline CDR1 reads SGHNT; CDR2 reads YYREEE (reference sequence). The CDR3 sequence is 16 residues long. V was pared by 1 base and J by 4 bases, with 7 bases of the junction left unmatched. Written as DNA, the CDR3 is TGTGCCAGCAGCTTGTATGGCGTAGCGGGAGGGTACGAGCAGTACTTC. It yields the protein CASSLYGVAGGYEQYF.

The V and J genes are TRBV9 and TRBJ2-7, with 11 nucleotides matching TRBD1. The CDR3 has 16 residues. J was trimmed by 0 bases and V by 0 bases; bases with no gene match: 2. Germline V lookup: CDR1 SGDLS, CDR2 YYNGEE. CDR3 region: CASSVGDRGVSYEQYF. CDR3 coding DNA: TGTGCCAGCAGCGTAGGGGACAGGGGGGTCTCCTACGAGCAGTACTTC.

The genes are TRBV24-1 and TRBJ2-4; D is undetermined. CDR3 size: 15 residues. Trimming removed 6 bases from V and 0 bases from J, with 11 bases in between. Germline CDR1 and CDR2: KGHDR and SFDVKD. CDR3 loop: CATSTRPKAKNIQYF. The DNA for the CDR3 is TGTGCCACCAGTACCCGACCCAAAGCCAAAAACATTCAGTACTTC.

The sample holds one count of this clone. V and J are TRBV6-2 or TRBV6-3 and TRBJ1-6, with TRBD1 matching over 8 bases. The CDR3 runs to 15 residues. V shed 4 bases, J shed 13 bases, and the junction held 12 bases outside the gene matches. Germline assignment: CDR1 MNHEY and CDR2 SVGEGT. The CDR3 reads CASSSGYRGAAPLHF. As DNA, the CDR3 is TGTGCCAGCAGTTCGGGGTACAGGGGGGCCGCCCCCCTCCACTTT.

The J gene is TRBJ1-1, the V gene TRBV7-4; 10 nucleotides agree with TRBD1. This CDR3 comprises 15 residues. The V gene's germline CDR1 is SGHVT and CDR2 SQSDAQ. With V trimmed by 3 bases and J by 8 bases, 9 bases remained unmatched. The CDR3 sequence: CASSFSGTGVPEAFF. The CDR3 DNA reads TGTGCCAGCAGCTTCTCCGGGACAGGGGTCCCCGAAGCTTTCTTT.

CDR3 sequence (DNA): TGTGCCAGCAGCCAAGTAAACACCGGGGAGCTGTTTTTT. As protein: CASSQVNTGELFF. This sequence joins TRBV3-1 (or the pseudogene TRBV3-2) and TRBJ2-2; D is unclear. The CDR3 has 13 residues. CDR1 and CDR2 (germline): LGHDT, YNNKEL (reference sequence). V was shortened by 1 base and J by 2 bases, with 2 bases between the two germline ends.

This clone was counted a single time. The gene calls are TRBV7-2 and TRBJ2-7; 8 positions match TRBD2. The CDR3 contains 14 residues. V gave up 8 bases and J gave up 3 bases; unmatched junction bases: 9. Germline assignment: CDR1 SGHTA and CDR2 FQGNSA. CDR3 sequence: CASRTGTSLYEQYF. The DNA for the CDR3 is TGTGCCAGCCGCACCGGGACTAGTCTCTACGAGCAGTACTTC. Full variable domain (outside the CDR3, taken from reference TRBV7-2 and TRBJ2-7): GAGVSQSPSNKVTEKGKDVELRCDPISGHTALYWYRQSLGQGLEFLIYFQGNSAPDKSGLPSDRFSAERTGGSVSTLTIQRTQQEDSAVYLCASRTGTSLYEQYFGPGTRLTVT.

The rearrangement joins TRBV15 to TRBJ2-7, with D hard to call. V lost 3 bases and J lost 0, with 12 bases in between. Looked up from germline, CDR1 is LNHNV and CDR2 is YYDKDF (reference sequence). The CDR3 consists of 15 residues. The CDR3, as DNA: TGTGCCACCAGCAGGTCATTATCTGGCTCCTACGAGCAGTACTTC. It encodes CATSRSLSGSYEQYF.

This clone was seen just once. The DNA for the CDR3 is TGTGCCAGTAGAGGGACTAGCGGGGGGAGGGACAATGAGCAGTTCTTC. This sequence encodes CASRGTSGGRDNEQFF. This chain connects TRBV19 to TRBJ2-1, with 15 bases identical to TRBD2. Trimming cost V 6 bases and J 5 bases; bases outside gene matches: 5. The CDR3 is made up of 16 amino acids. From germline, CDR1 is LNHDA and CDR2 SQIVND (reference sequence). Full variable domain (rest looked up from reference TRBV19 and TRBJ2-1): DGGITQSPKYLFRKEGQNVTLSCEQNLNHDAMYWYRQDPGQGLRLIYYSQIVNDFQKGDIAEGYSVSREKKESFPLTVTSAQKNPTAFYLCASRGTSGGRDNEQFFGPGTRLTVL.

The chain recombines TRBV29-1 with TRBJ1-1; 11 bases are shared with TRBD1. The CDR3 covers 15 residues. Looked up from germline, CDR1 is SQVTM and CDR2 is ANQGSEA. V gave up 6 bases and J gave up 2 bases; unmatched junction bases: 8. CDR3 sequence (DNA): TGCAGCGTGTCCGGGACAGGGGGTATTAACACTGAAGCTTTCTTT. Protein sequence: CSVSGTGGINTEAFF.

The V call is TRBV5-1, the J call TRBJ1-4; D perhaps matches TRBD1 (5 bases). Trimming shortened V by 5 bases and J by 4 bases, and 9 bases separated the two germline ends. Germline V lookup: CDR1 SGHRS, CDR2 YFSETQ. The length of the CDR3 is 13 residues. The CDR3 loop reads CASSRGDNEKLFF. The CDR3 DNA reads as TGCGCCAGCAGTCGGGGGGATAATGAAAAACTGTTTTTT. The variable domain in full, completed from reference TRBV5-1 and TRBJ1-4, reads KAGVTQTPRYLIKTRGQQVTLSCSPISGHRSVSWYQQTPGQGLQFLFEYFSETQRNKGNFPGRFSGRQFSNSRSEMNVSTLELGDSALYLCASSRGDNEKLFFGSGTQLSVL.

CDR3 nucleotides: TGCGCCAGCAGCGGCGGGACTTCCCCGGTGGGCACCGGGGAGCTGTTTTTT. This gives the protein CASSGGTSPVGTGELFF. The chain uses TRBV5-1 and TRBJ2-2; TRBD2 might be the D (6 bases). The CDR3 covers 17 residues. Trimming pared 4 bases from V and 4 bases from J, leaving 20 bases between. CDR1 is SGHRS, CDR2 YFSETQ, per germline.

This chain connects TRBV3-1 (or the pseudogene TRBV3-2) to TRBJ1-4; TRBD1 aligns across 11 bases. The CDR3 runs 14 residues. In germline, CDR1 is LGHDT, CDR2 YNNKEL (reference sequence). Trimming took 4 bases from V and 6 from J; bases not matched to a gene: 1. The CDR3 DNA is TGTGCCAGCAGCCGGGGACAGGGGGATGAAAAACTGTTTTTT. It specifies CASSRGQGDEKLFF.

J is TRBJ1-1 and V is TRBV25-1; D is perhaps TRBD1 (6 bases). The CDR3 runs 13 residues. Trimming took off 6 bases at V and 1 base at J, with 9 bases between the two ends. CDR1 is MGHDK and CDR2 is SYGVNS in the germline V gene. The DNA for the CDR3 is TGTGCCAGCAGCTGGGGGCGGAACACTGAAGCTTTCTTT. This translates into CASSWGRNTEAFF.

The chain carries TRBV29-1 and TRBJ1-4; tentatively, D is TRBD1 (5 bases). CDR1 is SQVTM and CDR2 is ANQGSEA in the germline V gene. The CDR3 is 13 residues long. Trimming stripped 2 bases from V and 9 bases from J, with 13 bases between. CDR3 sequence: CSVEWGDRKKLFF. The CDR3 DNA sequence: TGCAGCGTTGAATGGGGCGATCGCAAAAAACTGTTTTTT. Together with reference TRBV29-1 and TRBJ1-4, the CDR3 gives the full variable domain: SAVISQKPSRDICQRGTSLTIQCQVDSQVTMMFWYRQQPGQSLTLIATANQGSEATYESGFVIDKFPISRPNLTFSTLTVSNMSPEDSSIYLCSVEWGDRKKLFFGSGTQLSVL.

The rearrangement joins TRBV2 to TRBJ2-7; tentative D call: TRBD1 (6 bases). V dropped 5 bases and J dropped 5 bases, with 13 bases sitting between them. This CDR3 contains 13 residues. In germline, CDR1 is SNHLY, CDR2 FYNNEI. CDR3 region: CASSYTGLNEQYF. The CDR3 nucleotides read TGTGCCAGCAGTTATACAGGGCTCAACGAGCAGTACTTC. The variable domain in full, completed from reference TRBV2 and TRBJ2-7, reads EPEVTQTPSHQVTQMGQEVILRCVPISNHLYFYWYRQILGQKVEFLVSFYNNEISEKSEIFDDQFSVERPDGSNFTLKIRSTKLEDSAMYFCASSYTGLNEQYFGPGTRLTVT.

This chain uses TRBV7-2 with TRBJ2-7; 11 nucleotides align to TRBD2. J lost 3 bases, V lost 5 bases, and 9 bases had no gene match. This CDR3 has 16 residues. Germline lookup yields CDR1 SGHTA and CDR2 FQGNSA. The CDR3 DNA follows: TGTGCCAGCAGCGTAGGGGACCTAGCGGGGGGCTACGAGCAGTACTTC. Its translation is CASSVGDLAGGYEQYF.

The gene calls are TRBV7-9 and TRBJ2-1; D is possibly TRBD2 (5 bases). CDR3 size: 12 residues. Germline V gene lookup returns CDR1 SEHNR and CDR2 FQNEAQ (reference sequence). Trimming left V 5 bases short and J 6 bases short, with 8 bases between. The CDR3 here is CASSLLVNEQFF. The CDR3 DNA follows: TGTGCCAGCAGCCTACTAGTCAATGAGCAGTTCTTC.

The chain combines TRBV18 with TRBJ2-1; 11 bases match TRBD2. This CDR3 is built from 17 residues. Trimming removed 1 base from V and 5 bases from J; junction bases left unmatched: 7. In germline, CDR1 is KGHSH, CDR2 LQKENI. This CDR3 reads CASSPLLAGVTDNEQFF. Here the CDR3 DNA reads TGTGCCAGCTCACCACTACTAGCGGGAGTGACCGACAATGAGCAGTTCTTC.

CDR3 in DNA: TGTGCCAGCAGCCCCAACCGGCCGGGGACTTCCGGAGAGACCCAGTACTTC. Residues: CASSPNRPGTSGETQYF. This chain connects TRBV11-2 to TRBJ2-5; D is possibly TRBD2 (6 bases). V lost 5 bases to trimming and J lost 4 bases, with 23 bases between them. The germline gives CDR1 SGHAT, CDR2 FQNNGV. This CDR3 region has 17 residues. Complete variable domain (other parts from reference TRBV11-2 and TRBJ2-5): EAGVAQSPRYKIIEKRQSVAFWCNPISGHATLYWYQQILGQGPKLLIQFQNNGVVDDSQLPKDRFSAERLKGVDSTLKIQPAKLEDSAVYLCASSPNRPGTSGETQYFGPGTRLLVL.

This CDR3 reads CASSGDPGRDTEAFF. DNA for the CDR3: TGTGCCAGCAGCGGGGACCCGGGACGGGACACTGAAGCTTTCTTT. The V gene is TRBV9, the J gene TRBJ1-1, with D maybe TRBD1 (5 bases). Germline loops: CDR1 SGDLS, CDR2 YYNGEE. V lost 3 bases to trimming and J lost 3 bases, with 15 bases between them. CDR3 length: 15 residues. The full variable domain, with the rest looked up from reference TRBV9 and TRBJ1-1, is DSGVTQTPKHLITATGQRVTLRCSPRSGDLSVYWYQQSLDQGLQFLIQYYNGEERAKGNILERFSAQQFPDLHSELNLSSLELGDSALYFCASSGDPGRDTEAFFGQGTRLTVV.

The V gene is TRBV19, the J gene TRBJ1-2, with TRBD1 identical over 7 bases. Unmatched junction bases numbered 9, after V lost 4 bases and J lost 4 bases. Germline CDR1 is LNHDA and CDR2 is SQIVND (reference sequence). The CDR3 is 15 amino acids. CDR3 DNA: TGTGCCAGTAGTACACCAAGGGACAGAAGCTATGGCTACACCTTC. It specifies CASSTPRDRSYGYTF.

The chain uses TRBV30 and TRBJ1-1; D remains unclear. From germline, CDR1 is GTSNPN and CDR2 SVGIG (reference sequence). The V gene lost 2 bases and the J gene lost 3 bases, with 10 bases spanning the gap. CDR3 size: 13 residues. The CDR3 spells CAWSSRLHTEAFF. The CDR3 DNA reads TGTGCCTGGAGTAGTAGACTGCACACTGAAGCTTTCTTT.

This chain joins TRBV10-3 and TRBJ1-2; D remains unclear. The V gene lost 5 bases and the J gene lost 8 bases, with 15 bases spanning the gap. Per germline, CDR1 ENHRY and CDR2 SYGVKD. This CDR3 region has 13 residues. The CDR3 here is CAISTGHKGGYTF. As DNA, the CDR3 is TGTGCCATCAGTACCGGGCATAAGGGAGGCTACACCTTC.

The chain carries TRBV28 and TRBJ1-2, with D possibly matching TRBD1 (5 bases). Between the trimmed V and J ends, which lost 3 bases and 3 bases, there was a span of 8 bases. In germline, CDR1 is MDHEN, CDR2 SYDVKM. The CDR3 has 13 residues. The CDR3 coding sequence is TGTGCCAGCAGTTTTAGACAGTACTATGGCTACACCTTC. Translated, it gives CASSFRQYYGYTF.

The sample holds a few counts of this clone. The chain carries TRBV27 and TRBJ1-3, with D possibly being TRBD1 (6 bases). This CDR3 is built from 15 residues. Germline CDR1 reads MNHEY; CDR2 reads SMNVEV (reference sequence). V was pared by 6 bases and J by 2 bases, with 14 bases between. This CDR3 reads CASSKRGDPGNTIYF. As DNA, the CDR3 is TGTGCCAGCAGCAAAAGGGGGGACCCTGGAAACACCATATATTTT.

This clone was seen just once. The CDR3 here is CAIRGSREDEQFF. The CDR3, as DNA: TGTGCCATCAGGGGATCGCGGGAGGATGAGCAGTTCTTC. This chain uses TRBV10-3 with TRBJ2-1; 8 bases align to TRBD2. The ends lost 6 bases at V and 8 bases at J; junction bases unmatched: 6. CDR3 size: 13 residues. Germline values: CDR1 ENHRY, CDR2 SYGVKD.

The chain couples TRBV19 to TRBJ2-7; tentatively, D is TRBD1 or TRBD2 (5 bases each). The V and J ends lost 1 base and 5 bases respectively, with 15 bases between them. CDR3 length equals 15 residues. The V gene's germline CDR1 is LNHDA and CDR2 SQIVND (reference sequence). CDR3: CASSIAGPSRNEQYF. CDR3 bases: TGTGCCAGTAGTATAGCGGGACCCTCGCGTAACGAGCAGTACTTC.

This chain connects TRBV7-9 to TRBJ1-4, with D tentatively TRBD1 (5 bases). This CDR3 is 16 amino acids long. V shed 5 bases and J shed 8 bases, with 21 bases lying between them. CDR1 and CDR2 (germline): SEHNR, FQNEAQ (reference sequence). The CDR3 sequence: CASSPTYRGNGEKLFF. For the CDR3, the DNA is TGTGCCAGCAGCCCGACTTATCGGGGGAACGGGGAAAAACTGTTTTTT.

A few counts support this clone. This sequence joins TRBV19 and TRBJ2-1; D possibly uses TRBD1 or TRBD2 (5 bases each). The germline CDR1 and CDR2 sequences are LNHDA and SQIVND (reference sequence). CDR3 size: 15 residues. V was pared by 7 bases and J by 1 base, with 14 bases between. CDR3 sequence: CASTPGRISYNEQFF. CDR3 nucleotide sequence: TGTGCCAGTACCCCAGGGAGAATTTCCTACAATGAGCAGTTCTTC.

The chain links TRBV20-1 to TRBJ2-5, with 7 bases aligning to TRBD1. The CDR3 length is 13 residues. CDR1 is DFQATT, CDR2 SNEGSKA, per germline (reference sequence). V lost 3 bases, J lost 7 bases, and 8 bases stayed unmatched. CDR3 sequence reads: CSASTGHRGTQYF. The CDR3 region has the DNA TGCAGTGCTAGTACAGGGCACAGGGGGACCCAGTACTTC.